The present T cell receptor beta chain was sequenced within a study of technical replicates of blood from a handful of donors. Method: immunoSEQ multiplex PCR; TCRdb's copy keeps in-frame clones and lacks some. The sample records 75,000 to 95,000 clones, roughly 94% being singletons. Germline values: CDR1 MNHEY, CDR2 SMNVEV (reference sequence). This CDR3 is 13 amino acids long. V was pared by 6 bases and J by 7 bases, with 7 bases of the junction left unmatched. Material: T cells isolated from PBMCs. The sequence came from a human donor in good health. The chain uses TRBV27 and TRBJ1-2; 8 positions agree with TRBD1. In DNA, the CDR3 is TGTGCCAGCAGGGACAGGGAAGTCGTTGGCTACACCTTC. Residues: CASRDREVVGYTF.